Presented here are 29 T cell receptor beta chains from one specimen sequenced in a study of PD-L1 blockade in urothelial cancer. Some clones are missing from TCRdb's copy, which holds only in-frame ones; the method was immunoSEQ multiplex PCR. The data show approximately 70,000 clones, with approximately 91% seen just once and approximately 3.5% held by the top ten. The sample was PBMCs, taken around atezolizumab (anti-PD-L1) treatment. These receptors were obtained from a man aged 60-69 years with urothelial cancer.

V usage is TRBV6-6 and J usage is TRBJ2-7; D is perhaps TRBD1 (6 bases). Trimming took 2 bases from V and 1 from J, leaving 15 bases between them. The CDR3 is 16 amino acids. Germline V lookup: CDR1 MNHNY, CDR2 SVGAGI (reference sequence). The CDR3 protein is CASSYPPGQLSYEQYF. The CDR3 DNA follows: TGTGCCAGCAGTTACCCCCCAGGACAGCTATCCTACGAGCAGTACTTC.

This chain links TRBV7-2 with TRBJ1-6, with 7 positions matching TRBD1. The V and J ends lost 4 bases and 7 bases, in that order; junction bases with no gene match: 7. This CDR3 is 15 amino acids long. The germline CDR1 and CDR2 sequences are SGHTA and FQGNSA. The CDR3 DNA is TGTGCCAGCAGCTCAGCACAGGGGATCAATTCACCCCTCCACTTT. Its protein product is CASSSAQGINSPLHF.

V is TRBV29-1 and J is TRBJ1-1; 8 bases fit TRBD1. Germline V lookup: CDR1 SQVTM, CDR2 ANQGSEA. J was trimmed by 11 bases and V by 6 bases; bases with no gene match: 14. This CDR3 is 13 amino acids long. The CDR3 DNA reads TGCAGCGTCCTCGGACAGGGCTACCTTGGGGCTTTCTTT. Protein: CSVLGQGYLGAFF.

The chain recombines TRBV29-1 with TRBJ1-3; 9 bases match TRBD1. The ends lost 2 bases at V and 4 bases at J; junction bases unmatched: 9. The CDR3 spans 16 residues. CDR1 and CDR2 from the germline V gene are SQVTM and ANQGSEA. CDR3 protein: CSVESRTGAGGNTIYF. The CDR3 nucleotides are TGCAGCGTTGAATCCAGGACAGGGGCTGGGGGAAACACCATATATTTT.

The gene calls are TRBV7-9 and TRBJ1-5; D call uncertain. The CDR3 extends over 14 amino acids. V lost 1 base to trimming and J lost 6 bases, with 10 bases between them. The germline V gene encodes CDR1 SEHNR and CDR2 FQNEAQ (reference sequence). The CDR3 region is CASSLGGYGQPQHF. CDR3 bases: TGTGCCAGCAGCTTAGGAGGGTACGGTCAGCCCCAGCATTTT.

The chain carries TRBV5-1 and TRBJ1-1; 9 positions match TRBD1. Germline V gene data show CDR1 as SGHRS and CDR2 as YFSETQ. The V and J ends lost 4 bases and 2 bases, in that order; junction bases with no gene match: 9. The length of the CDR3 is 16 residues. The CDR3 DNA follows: TGCGCCAGCAGCCCCCGACAGGGGGTATCCAACACTGAAGCTTTCTTT. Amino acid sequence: CASSPRQGVSNTEAFF.

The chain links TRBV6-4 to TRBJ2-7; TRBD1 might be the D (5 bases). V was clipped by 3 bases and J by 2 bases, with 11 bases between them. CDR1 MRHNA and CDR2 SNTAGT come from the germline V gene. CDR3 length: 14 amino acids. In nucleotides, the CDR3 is TGTGCCAGCAGTGATCGGACACAGACCTACGAGCAGTACTTC. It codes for CASSDRTQTYEQYF.

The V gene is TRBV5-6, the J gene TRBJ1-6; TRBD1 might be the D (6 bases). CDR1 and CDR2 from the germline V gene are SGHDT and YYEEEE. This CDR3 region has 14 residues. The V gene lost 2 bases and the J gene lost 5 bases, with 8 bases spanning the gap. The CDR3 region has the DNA TGTGCCAGCAGCTTACGACAGGATAATTCACCCCTCCACTTT. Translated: CASSLRQDNSPLHF.

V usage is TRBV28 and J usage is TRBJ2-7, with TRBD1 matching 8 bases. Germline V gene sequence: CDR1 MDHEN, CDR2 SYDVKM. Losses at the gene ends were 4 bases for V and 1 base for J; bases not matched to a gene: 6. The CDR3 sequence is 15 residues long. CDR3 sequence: CASSWTGLGSYEQYF. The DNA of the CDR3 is TGTGCCAGCAGTTGGACAGGGTTGGGGTCCTACGAGCAGTACTTC.

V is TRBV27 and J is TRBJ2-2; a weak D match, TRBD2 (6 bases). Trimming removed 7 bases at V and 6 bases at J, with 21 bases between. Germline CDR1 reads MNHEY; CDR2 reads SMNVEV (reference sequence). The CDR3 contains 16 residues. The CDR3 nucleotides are TGTGCCAGCACCTTCGAACCCCGGGGCGGGGCCGGGGAGCTGTTTTTT. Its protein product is CASTFEPRGGAGELFF.

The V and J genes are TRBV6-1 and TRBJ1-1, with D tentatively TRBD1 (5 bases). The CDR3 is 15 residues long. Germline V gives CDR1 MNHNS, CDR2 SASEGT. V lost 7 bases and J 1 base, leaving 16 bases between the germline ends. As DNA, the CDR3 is TGTGCCAGCAACCAACCGGGGGTGCAGAACACTGAAGCTTTCTTT. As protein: CASNQPGVQNTEAFF.

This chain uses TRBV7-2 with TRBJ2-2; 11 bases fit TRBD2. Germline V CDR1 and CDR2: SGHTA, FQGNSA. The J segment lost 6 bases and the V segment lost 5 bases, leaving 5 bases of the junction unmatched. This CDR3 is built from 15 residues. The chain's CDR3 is CASSTLAGAPGELFF. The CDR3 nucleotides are TGTGCCAGCAGCACACTAGCGGGGGCACCCGGGGAGCTGTTTTTT.

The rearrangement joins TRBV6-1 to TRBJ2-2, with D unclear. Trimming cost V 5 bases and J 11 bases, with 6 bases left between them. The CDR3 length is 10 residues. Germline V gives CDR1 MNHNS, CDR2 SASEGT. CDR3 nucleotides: TGTGCCAGCAGTTATGTCGAGCTGTTTTTT. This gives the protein CASSYVELFF.

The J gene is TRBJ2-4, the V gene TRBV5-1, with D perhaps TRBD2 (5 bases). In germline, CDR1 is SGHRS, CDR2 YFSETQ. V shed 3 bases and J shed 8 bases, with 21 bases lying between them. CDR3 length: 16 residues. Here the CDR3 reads CASSSGSQSRGDIQYF. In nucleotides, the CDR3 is TGCGCCAGCAGCTCCGGTAGTCAAAGTCGGGGAGACATTCAGTACTTC.

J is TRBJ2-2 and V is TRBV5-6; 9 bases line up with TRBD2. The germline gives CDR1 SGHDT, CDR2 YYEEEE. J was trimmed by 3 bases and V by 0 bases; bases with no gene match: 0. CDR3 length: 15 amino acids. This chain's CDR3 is CASSLEREDTGELFF. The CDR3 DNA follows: TGTGCCAGCAGCTTGGAGCGGGAGGACACCGGGGAGCTGTTTTTT.

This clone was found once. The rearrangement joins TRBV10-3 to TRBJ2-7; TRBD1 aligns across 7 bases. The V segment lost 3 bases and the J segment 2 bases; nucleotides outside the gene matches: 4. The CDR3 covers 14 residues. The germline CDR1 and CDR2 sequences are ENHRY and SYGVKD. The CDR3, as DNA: TGTGCCATCAGTGACCCGCAGGGGGCCTACGAGCAGTACTTC. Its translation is CAISDPQGAYEQYF.

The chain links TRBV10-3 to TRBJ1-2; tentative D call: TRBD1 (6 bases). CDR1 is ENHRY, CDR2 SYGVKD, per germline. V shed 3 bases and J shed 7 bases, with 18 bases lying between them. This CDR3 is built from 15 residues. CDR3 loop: CAISDNQGREGGYTF. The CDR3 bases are TGTGCCATCAGTGATAATCAGGGGCGCGAGGGTGGCTACACCTTC.

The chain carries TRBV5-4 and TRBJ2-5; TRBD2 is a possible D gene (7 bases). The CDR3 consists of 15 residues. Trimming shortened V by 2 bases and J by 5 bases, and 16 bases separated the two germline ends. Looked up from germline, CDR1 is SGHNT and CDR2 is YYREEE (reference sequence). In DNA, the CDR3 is TGTGCCAGCAGCTTACGACTAGGGGGGGCGGAGACCCAGTACTTC. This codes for CASSLRLGGAETQYF.

CDR3 sequence (DNA): TGTGCCATCCGGGAATCCGCGGGAGACCGTAGCACCGGGGAGCTGTTTTTT. This sequence encodes CAIRESAGDRSTGELFF. The chain is built from TRBV10-3 and TRBJ2-2; 7 nucleotides match TRBD2. Losses at the gene ends were 8 bases for V and 4 bases for J; bases not matched to a gene: 16. Germline V CDR1 and CDR2: ENHRY, SYGVKD. The CDR3 sequence is 17 residues long.

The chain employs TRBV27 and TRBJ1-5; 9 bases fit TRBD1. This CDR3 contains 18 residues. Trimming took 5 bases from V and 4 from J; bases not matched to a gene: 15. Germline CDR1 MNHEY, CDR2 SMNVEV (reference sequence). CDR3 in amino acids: CASSPLGGTGQSNQPQHF. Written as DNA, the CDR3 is TGTGCCAGCAGTCCACTGGGGGGGACAGGGCAATCGAATCAGCCCCAGCATTTT.

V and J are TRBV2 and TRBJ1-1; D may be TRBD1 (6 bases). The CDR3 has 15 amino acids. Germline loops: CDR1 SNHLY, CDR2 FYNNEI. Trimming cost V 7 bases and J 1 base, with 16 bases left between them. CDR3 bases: TGTGCCAGCAAGGGTCTGGGGGCGCCGAACACTGAAGCTTTCTTT. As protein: CASKGLGAPNTEAFF.

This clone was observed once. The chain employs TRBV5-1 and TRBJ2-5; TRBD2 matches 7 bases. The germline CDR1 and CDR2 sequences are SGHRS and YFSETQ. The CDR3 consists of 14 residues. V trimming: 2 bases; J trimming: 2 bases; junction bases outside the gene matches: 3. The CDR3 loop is CASSLGRGQETQYF. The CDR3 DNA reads TGCGCCAGCAGCTTAGGGCGGGGGCAAGAGACCCAGTACTTC.

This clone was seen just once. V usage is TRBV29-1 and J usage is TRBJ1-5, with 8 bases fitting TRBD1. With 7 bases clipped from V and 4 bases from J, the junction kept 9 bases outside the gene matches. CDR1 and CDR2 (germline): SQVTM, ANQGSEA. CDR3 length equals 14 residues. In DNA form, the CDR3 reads TGCAGCGCTGCCCCAGGGACAGGAAATCAGCCCCAGCATTTT. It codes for CSAAPGTGNQPQHF.

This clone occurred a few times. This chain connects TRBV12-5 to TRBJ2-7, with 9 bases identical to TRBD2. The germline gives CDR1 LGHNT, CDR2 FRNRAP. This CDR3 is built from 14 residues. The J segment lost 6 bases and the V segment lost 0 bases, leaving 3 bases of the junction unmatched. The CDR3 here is CASGLVAGGGEQYF. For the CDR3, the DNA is TGTGCTAGTGGTTTGGTTGCGGGAGGGGGCGAGCAGTACTTC.

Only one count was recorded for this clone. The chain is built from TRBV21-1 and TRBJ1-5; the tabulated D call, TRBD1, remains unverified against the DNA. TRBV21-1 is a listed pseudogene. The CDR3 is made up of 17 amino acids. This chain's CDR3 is CASSKVRSTGGDQPQHF. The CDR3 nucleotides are TGTGCCAGCAGCAAAGTTCGGAGTACAGGGGGCGATCAGCCCCAGCATTTT.

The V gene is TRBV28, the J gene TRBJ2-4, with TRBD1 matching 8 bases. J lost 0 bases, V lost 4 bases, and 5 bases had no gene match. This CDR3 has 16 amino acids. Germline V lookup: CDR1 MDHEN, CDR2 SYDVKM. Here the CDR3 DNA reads TGTGCCAGCAGTTCGCGGACAGGGCTAGCCAAAAACATTCAGTACTTC. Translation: CASSSRTGLAKNIQYF.

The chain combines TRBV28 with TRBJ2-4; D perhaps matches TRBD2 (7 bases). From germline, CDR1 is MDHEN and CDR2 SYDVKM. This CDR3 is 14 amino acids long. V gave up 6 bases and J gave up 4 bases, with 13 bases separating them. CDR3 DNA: TGTGCCAGCAGCTCTGGGGGGGCGAAAAACATTCAGTACTTC. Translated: CASSSGGAKNIQYF.

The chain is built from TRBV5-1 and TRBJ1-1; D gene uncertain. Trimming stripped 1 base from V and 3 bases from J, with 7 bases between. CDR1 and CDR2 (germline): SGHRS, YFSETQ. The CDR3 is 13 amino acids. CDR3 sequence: CASSLYGDTEAFF. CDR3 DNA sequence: TGCGCCAGCAGCTTGTACGGAGACACTGAAGCTTTCTTT.

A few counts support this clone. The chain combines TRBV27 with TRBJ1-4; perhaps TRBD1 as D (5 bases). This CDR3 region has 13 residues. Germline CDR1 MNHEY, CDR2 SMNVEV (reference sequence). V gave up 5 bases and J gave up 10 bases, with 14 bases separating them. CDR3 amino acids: CASSPGGRGKLFF. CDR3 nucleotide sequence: TGTGCCAGCAGTCCGGGGGGACGGGGAAAACTGTTTTTT.